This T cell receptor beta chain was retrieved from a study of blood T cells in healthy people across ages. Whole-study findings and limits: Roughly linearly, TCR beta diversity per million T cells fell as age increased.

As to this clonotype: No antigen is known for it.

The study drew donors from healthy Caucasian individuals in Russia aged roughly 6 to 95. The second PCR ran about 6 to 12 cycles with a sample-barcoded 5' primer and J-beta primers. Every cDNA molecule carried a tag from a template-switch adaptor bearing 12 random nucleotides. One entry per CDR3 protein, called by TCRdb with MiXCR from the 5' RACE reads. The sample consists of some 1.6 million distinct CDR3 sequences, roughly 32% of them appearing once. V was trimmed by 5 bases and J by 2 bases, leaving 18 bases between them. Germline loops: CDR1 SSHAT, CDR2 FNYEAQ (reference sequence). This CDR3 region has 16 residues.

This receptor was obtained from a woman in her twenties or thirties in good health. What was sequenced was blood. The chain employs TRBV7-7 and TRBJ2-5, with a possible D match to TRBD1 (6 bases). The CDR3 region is CASSLASGHKQETQYF. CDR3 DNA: TGTGCCAGCAGCCTGGCGTCGGGACACAAACAAGAGACCCAGTACTTC.